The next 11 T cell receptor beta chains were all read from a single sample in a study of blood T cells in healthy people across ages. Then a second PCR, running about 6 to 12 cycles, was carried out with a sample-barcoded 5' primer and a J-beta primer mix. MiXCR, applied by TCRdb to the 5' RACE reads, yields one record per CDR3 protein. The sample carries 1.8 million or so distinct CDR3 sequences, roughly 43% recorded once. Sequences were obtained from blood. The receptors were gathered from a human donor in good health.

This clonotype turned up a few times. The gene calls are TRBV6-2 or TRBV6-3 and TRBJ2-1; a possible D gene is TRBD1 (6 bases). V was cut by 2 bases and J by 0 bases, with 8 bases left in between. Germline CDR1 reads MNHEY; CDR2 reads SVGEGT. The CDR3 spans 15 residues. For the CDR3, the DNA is TGTGCCAGCAGTTACGGACAGCTCTCCTACAATGAGCAGTTCTTC. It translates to CASSYGQLSYNEQFF.

The CDR3 coding sequence is TGTGCCAGCATGGGGAGGGTTGGCTACACCTTC. Translating it yields CASMGRVGYTF. V usage is TRBV6-5 and J usage is TRBJ1-2; D uncertain. V lost 7 bases to trimming and J lost 7 bases, with 10 bases between them. The CDR3 is made up of 11 amino acids. CDR1 and CDR2 from the germline V gene are MNHEY and SVGAGI.

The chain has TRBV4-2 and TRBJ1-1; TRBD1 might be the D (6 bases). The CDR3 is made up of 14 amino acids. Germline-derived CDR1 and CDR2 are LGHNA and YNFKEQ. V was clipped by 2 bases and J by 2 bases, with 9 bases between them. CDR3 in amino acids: CASSQLGTNTEAFF. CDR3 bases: TGTGCCAGCAGCCAACTCGGGACAAACACTGAAGCTTTCTTT.

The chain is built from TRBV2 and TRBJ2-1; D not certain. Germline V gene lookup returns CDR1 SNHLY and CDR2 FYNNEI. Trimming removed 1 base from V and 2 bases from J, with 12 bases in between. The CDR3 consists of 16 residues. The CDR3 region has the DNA TGTGCCAGCAGTGAAGAAGATTACACTACCTACAATGAGCAGTTCTTC. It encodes CASSEEDYTTYNEQFF. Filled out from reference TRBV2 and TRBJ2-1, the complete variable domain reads EPEVTQTPSHQVTQMGQEVILRCVPISNHLYFYWYRQILGQKVEFLVSFYNNEISEKSEIFDDQFSVERPDGSNFTLKIRSTKLEDSAMYFCASSEEDYTTYNEQFFGPGTRLTVL.

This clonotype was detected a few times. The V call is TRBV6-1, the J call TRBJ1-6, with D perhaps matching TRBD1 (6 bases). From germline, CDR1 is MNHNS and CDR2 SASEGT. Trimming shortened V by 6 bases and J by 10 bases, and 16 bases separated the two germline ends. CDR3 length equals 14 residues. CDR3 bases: TGTGCCAGCAGGGAGGGGCGGGACAACTCACCCCTCCACTTT. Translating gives CASREGRDNSPLHF.

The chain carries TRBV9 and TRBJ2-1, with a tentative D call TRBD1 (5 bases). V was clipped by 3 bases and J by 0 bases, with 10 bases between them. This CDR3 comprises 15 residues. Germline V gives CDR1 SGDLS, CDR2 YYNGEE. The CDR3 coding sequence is TGTGCCAGCAGCGCCAGGGTGAGCTCCTACAATGAGCAGTTCTTC. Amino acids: CASSARVSSYNEQFF. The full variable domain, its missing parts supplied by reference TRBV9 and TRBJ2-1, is DSGVTQTPKHLITATGQRVTLRCSPRSGDLSVYWYQQSLDQGLQFLIQYYNGEERAKGNILERFSAQQFPDLHSELNLSSLELGDSALYFCASSARVSSYNEQFFGPGTRLTVL.

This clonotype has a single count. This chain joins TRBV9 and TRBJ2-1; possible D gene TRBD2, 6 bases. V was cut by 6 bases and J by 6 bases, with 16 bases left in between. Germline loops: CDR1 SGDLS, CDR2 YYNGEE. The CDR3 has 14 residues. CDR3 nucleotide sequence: TGTGCCAGCACCTCCTTCGGGGGAGGCAATGAGCAGTTCTTC. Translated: CASTSFGGGNEQFF.

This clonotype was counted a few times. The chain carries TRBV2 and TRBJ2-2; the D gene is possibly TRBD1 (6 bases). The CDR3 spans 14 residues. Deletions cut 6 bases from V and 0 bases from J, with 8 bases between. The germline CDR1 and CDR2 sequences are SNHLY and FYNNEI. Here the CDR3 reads CASRGAANTGELFF. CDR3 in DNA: TGTGCCAGCAGGGGGGCCGCGAACACCGGGGAGCTGTTTTTT.

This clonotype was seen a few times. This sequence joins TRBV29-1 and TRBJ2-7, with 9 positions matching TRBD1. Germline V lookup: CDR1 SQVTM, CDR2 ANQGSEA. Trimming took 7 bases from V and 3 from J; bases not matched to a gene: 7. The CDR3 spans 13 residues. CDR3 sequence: CSATTGGGYEQYF. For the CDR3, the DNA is TGCAGCGCTACAACAGGGGGCGGCTACGAGCAGTACTTC.

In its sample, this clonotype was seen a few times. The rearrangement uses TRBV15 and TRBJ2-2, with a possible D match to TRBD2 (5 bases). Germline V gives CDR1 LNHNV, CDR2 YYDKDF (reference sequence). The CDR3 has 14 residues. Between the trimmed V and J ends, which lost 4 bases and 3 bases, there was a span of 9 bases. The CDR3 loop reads CATSIRGYTGELFF. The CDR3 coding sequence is TGTGCCACCAGCATTCGGGGTTACACCGGGGAGCTGTTTTTT.

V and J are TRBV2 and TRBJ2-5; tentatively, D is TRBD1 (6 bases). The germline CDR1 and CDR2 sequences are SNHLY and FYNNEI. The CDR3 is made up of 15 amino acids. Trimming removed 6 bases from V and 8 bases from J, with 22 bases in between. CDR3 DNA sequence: TGTGCCAGCAGCCCCGGACCCCTAGGGGGTGGTACCCAGTACTTC. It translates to CASSPGPLGGGTQYF.